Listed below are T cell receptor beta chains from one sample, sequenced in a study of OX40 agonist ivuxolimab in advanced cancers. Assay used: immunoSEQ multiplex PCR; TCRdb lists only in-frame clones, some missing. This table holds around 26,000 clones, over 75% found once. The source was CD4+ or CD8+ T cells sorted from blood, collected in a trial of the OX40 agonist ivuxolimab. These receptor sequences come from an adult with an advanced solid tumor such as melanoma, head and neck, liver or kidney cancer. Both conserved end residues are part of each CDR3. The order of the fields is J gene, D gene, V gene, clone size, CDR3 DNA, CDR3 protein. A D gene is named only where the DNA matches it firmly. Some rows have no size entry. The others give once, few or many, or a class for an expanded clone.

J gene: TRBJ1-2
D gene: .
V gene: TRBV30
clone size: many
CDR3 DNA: TGTGCCTGGAGTGTGCAGGATGGCTACACCTTC
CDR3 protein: CAWSVQDGYTF

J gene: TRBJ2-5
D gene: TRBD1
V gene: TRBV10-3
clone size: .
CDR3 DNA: TGTGCCATCAGTGAGCCGATTTTAGGGACAGAAGAGACCCAGTACTTC
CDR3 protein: CAISEPILGTEETQYF

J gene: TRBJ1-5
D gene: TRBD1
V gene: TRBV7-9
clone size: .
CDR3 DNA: TGTGCCAGCAGCTCCACAGGGGTTAGCAATCAGCCCCAGCATTTT
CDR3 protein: CASSSTGVSNQPQHF

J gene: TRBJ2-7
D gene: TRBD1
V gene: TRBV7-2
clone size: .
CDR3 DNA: TGTGCCAGCAGCTTATTGGGTCAGGGGGAGGAGCAGTACTTC
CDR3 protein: CASSLLGQGEEQYF

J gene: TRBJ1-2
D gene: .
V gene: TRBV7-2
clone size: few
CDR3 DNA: TGTGCCAGCAGCTCATCTTGGACAAGTGACTATGGCTACACCTTC
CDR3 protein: CASSSSWTSDYGYTF

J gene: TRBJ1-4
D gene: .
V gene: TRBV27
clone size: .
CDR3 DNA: TGTGCCAGCAGTTTACAGGGGCCAACTAATGAAAAACTGTTTTTT
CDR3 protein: CASSLQGPTNEKLFF

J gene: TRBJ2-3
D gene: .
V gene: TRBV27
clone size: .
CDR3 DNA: TGTGCCAGCATGGAATTAGCTAGCACAGATACGCAGTATTTT
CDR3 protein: CASMELASTDTQYF

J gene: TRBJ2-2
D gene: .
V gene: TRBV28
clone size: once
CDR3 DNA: TGTGCCAGCACCGATATCTGGGGAAGGAACACCGGGGAGCTGTTTTTT
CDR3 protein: CASTDIWGRNTGELFF

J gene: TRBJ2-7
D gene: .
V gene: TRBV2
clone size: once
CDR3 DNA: TGTGCCAGCAGTGATTTTAGCGTCGAGGAGCAGTACTTC
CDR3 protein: CASSDFSVEEQYF

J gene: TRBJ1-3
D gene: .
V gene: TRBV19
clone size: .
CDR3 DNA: TGTGCCAGTAGTATTGTAGGGAACGGAAACACCATATATTTT
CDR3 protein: CASSIVGNGNTIYF

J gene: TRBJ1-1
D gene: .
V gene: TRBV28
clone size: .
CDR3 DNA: TGTGCCAGCAGTCCCTCAGGTGAGAACACTGAAGCTTTCTTT
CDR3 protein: CASSPSGENTEAFF

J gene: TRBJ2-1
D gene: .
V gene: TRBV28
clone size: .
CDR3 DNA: TGTGCCAGCAGACCTGACCACCCTGACTACAATGAGCAGTTCTTC
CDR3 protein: CASRPDHPDYNEQFF

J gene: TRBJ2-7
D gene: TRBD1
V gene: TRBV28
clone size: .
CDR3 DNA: TGTGCCAGCAGTTTTCCAGGGGGACCCTGCGAGCAGTACTTC
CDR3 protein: CASSFPGGPCEQYF

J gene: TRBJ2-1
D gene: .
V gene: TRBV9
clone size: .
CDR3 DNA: TGTGCCAGTGGGGGGGCCAGCAATGAGCAGTTCTTC
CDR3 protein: CASGGASNEQFF

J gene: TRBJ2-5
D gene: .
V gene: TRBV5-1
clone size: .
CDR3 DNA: TGCGCCAGCAGCCCCGCTGTTAGCGAGCAAGAGACCCAGTACTTC
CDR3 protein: CASSPAVSEQETQYF

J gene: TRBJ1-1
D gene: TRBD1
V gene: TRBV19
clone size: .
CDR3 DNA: TGTGCCACCGAACCGGGACAGGGGATGAACACTGAAGCTTTCTTT
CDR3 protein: CATEPGQGMNTEAFF

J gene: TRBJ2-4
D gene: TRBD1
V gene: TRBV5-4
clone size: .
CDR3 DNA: TGTGCCAGCAGAGAACAGGGGGCACGGAACATTCAGTACTTC
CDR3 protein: CASREQGARNIQYF

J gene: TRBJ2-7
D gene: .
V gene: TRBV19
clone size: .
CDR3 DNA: TGTGCCAGTAGTATAGGACGGACCTACGAGCAGTACTTC
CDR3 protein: CASSIGRTYEQYF

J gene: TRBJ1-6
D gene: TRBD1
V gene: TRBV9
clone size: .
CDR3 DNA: TGTGCCAGCAGCGCCTCCGGGACAGCCACTTCACCCCTCCACTTT
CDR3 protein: CASSASGTATSPLHF

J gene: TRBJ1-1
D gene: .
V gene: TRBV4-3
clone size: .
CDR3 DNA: TGCGCCAGCAGCCAAGGGGAGGGAACTGAAGCTTTCTTT
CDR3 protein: CASSQGEGTEAFF

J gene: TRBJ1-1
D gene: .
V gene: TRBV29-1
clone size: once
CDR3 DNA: TGCAGCGTTGAACCCGGATTTAAGAACACTGAAGCTTTCTTT
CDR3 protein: CSVEPGFKNTEAFF

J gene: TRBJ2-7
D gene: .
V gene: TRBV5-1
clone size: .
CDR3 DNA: TGCGCCAGCAGCCCCGGTCCGGATTACGAGCAGTACTTC
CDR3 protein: CASSPGPDYEQYF

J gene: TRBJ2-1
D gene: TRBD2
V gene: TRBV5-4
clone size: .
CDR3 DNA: TGTGCCAGCAGCCTTAGACTAGCTCACAATGAGCAGTTCTTC
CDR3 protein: CASSLRLAHNEQFF

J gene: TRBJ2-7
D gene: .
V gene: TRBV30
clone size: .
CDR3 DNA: TGTGCCCTGGAACCGGGACTGAGCTACGAGCAGTACTTC
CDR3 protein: CALEPGLSYEQYF

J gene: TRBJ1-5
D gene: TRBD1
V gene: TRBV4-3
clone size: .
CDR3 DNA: TGCGCCAGCAGCCAAGATGACAGGGGGGCTAGCAATCAGCCCCAGCATTTT
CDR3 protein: CASSQDDRGASNQPQHF

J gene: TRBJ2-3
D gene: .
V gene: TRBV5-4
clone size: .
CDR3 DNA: TGTGCCAGCAGCTTGGGTCTACGCCCAGATACGCAGTATTTT
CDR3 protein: CASSLGLRPDTQYF

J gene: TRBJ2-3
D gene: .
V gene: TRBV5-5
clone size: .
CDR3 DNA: TGTGCCAGCAGCTGGACGGGACACAGCACAGATACGCAGTATTTT
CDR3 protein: CASSWTGHSTDTQYF

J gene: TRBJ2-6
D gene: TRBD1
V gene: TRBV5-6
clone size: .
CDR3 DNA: TGTGCCAGCAGCGACTCCGGGACAGGGACCCCTGGGGCCAACGTCCTGACTTTC
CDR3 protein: CASSDSGTGTPGANVLTF